What follows are 8 T cell receptor beta chains derived from one specimen sequenced in a study of identical twins. TCRdb recomputed calls from the 5' RACE reads with MiXCR, one row per CDR3 protein. The sample records 15,000 to 20,000 distinct CDR3 sequences, roughly 70% being singletons. Sequenced material: memory (CD45RO+) T cells sorted from blood. The receptors originated from a woman aged 18 to 35 in good health. This table probably holds off-target reads from a library built for another chain.

The chain employs TRBV20-1 and TRBJ1-2, with TRBD1 matching 7 bases. The ends lost 4 bases at V and 3 bases at J; junction bases unmatched: 8. Germline assignment: CDR1 DFQATT and CDR2 SNEGSKA (reference sequence). This CDR3 region has 14 residues. CDR3 nucleotides: TGCAGTGCTAAGAGGACAGGAGGCCACTATGGCTACACCTTC. Its protein is CSAKRTGGHYGYTF.

The chain combines TRBV28 with TRBJ1-5, with D uncertain. This CDR3 is built from 13 residues. Germline values: CDR1 MDHEN, CDR2 SYDVKM. Between the trimmed V and J ends, which lost 4 bases and 0 bases, there was a span of 4 bases. This CDR3 is CASSSTSNQPQHF. DNA for the CDR3: TGTGCCAGCAGTTCAACTAGCAATCAGCCCCAGCATTTT.

This chain links TRBV4-1 with TRBJ2-5; a possible D gene is TRBD2 (5 bases). The V end was cut by 4 bases, the J end by 5 bases, with 11 bases between. Germline V lookup: CDR1 MGHRA, CDR2 YSYEKL. This CDR3 has 13 residues. The CDR3 region is CASSRLRAETQYF. The CDR3 nucleotides are TGCGCCAGCAGCCGACTAAGAGCGGAGACCCAGTACTTC.

This rearrangement joins TRBV6-2 or TRBV6-3 to TRBJ1-4, with D unresolved. The CDR3 is made up of 12 amino acids. Germline lookup yields CDR1 MNHEY and CDR2 SVGEGT. V was shortened by 2 bases and J by 7 bases, with 5 bases between the two germline ends. The CDR3 spells CASSYVAEKLFF. CDR3 sequence (DNA): TGTGCCAGCAGTTACGTCGCTGAAAAACTGTTTTTT.

V is TRBV28 and J is TRBJ2-5; 13 bases are a match to TRBD2. After removal of 4 bases from V and 5 bases from J, the junction contained 10 bases not matched to a gene. The length of the CDR3 is 17 residues. Germline V gene data show CDR1 as MDHEN and CDR2 as SYDVKM. The CDR3, as DNA: TGTGCCAGCAGTTCGAGACTAGCGGGAGGAGGGGTGGAGACCCAGTACTTC. As protein: CASSSRLAGGGVETQYF.

This chain uses TRBV20-1 with TRBJ2-1; the D is unclear. This CDR3 is built from 11 residues. V was pared by 2 bases and J by 9 bases, with 8 bases between. Per germline, CDR1 DFQATT and CDR2 SNEGSKA (reference sequence). DNA for the CDR3: TGCAGTGCTAGAAGTGTGCCTGAGCAGTTCTTC. It specifies CSARSVPEQFF.

This chain links TRBV18 with TRBJ1-1, with TRBD1 as a possible D gene (5 bases). The CDR3 has 13 residues. Germline loops: CDR1 KGHSH, CDR2 LQKENI. V gave up 2 bases and J gave up 1 base, with 5 bases separating them. The CDR3 DNA reads TGTGCCAGCTCACCAGGACAGAACACTGAAGCTTTCTTT. Its translation is CASSPGQNTEAFF.

This clonotype was counted a few times. The rearrangement uses TRBV11-1 and TRBJ2-1; 7 nucleotides agree with TRBD1. With V trimmed by 3 bases and J by 5 bases, 7 bases remained unmatched. CDR3 size: 15 residues. The V gene's germline CDR1 is SGHAT and CDR2 FQDESV (reference sequence). For the CDR3, the DNA is TGTGCCAGCAGCTTCCCGGGACAGAAGCACAATGAGCAGTTCTTC. It codes for CASSFPGQKHNEQFF.